The 32 T cell receptor beta chains presented below share a single source sample, sequenced in a study of blood T cell repertoires in COVID-19. Measured with immunoSEQ multiplex PCR; TCRdb has only the in-frame clones, and not every one. The table lists around 100,000 clones, around 88% of them singletons, with approximately 1.8% in the top ten. Input material: peripheral blood. Source of these receptors: an elderly man with acute or convalescent COVID-19.

V and J are TRBV6-5 and TRBJ2-1; maybe TRBD2 (6 bases). The V end was cut by 6 bases, the J end by 2 bases, with 14 bases between. The CDR3 runs to 15 residues. In germline, CDR1 is MNHEY, CDR2 SVGAGI. CDR3 sequence (DNA): TGTGCCAGCAGACCAAGGCGGGATACCTACAATGAGCAGTTCTTC. Its translation is CASRPRRDTYNEQFF.

This chain links TRBV30 with TRBJ2-2; 9 bases line up with TRBD2. V shed 2 bases, J shed 3 bases, and the junction held 4 bases outside the gene matches. Per the germline V gene, CDR1 is GTSNPN and CDR2 is SVGIG (reference sequence). The CDR3 length is 15 residues. Here the CDR3 DNA reads TGTGCCTGGAGTAGGACTAGCGTGTACACCGGGGAGCTGTTTTTT. Translation gives CAWSRTSVYTGELFF.

This chain links TRBV18 with TRBJ1-5; a weak D match, TRBD1 (5 bases). Germline V gene lookup returns CDR1 KGHSH and CDR2 LQKENI. This CDR3 contains 14 residues. The germline V and J ends were trimmed by 5 bases and 2 bases, with 10 bases remaining between them. This chain's CDR3 is CASSTQGGNQPQHF. CDR3 sequence (DNA): TGTGCCAGCTCAACGCAGGGCGGCAATCAGCCCCAGCATTTT. The full variable domain, rest sourced from reference TRBV18 and TRBJ1-5, is NAGVMQNPRHLVRRRGQEARLRCSPMKGHSHVYWYRQLPEEGLKFMVYLQKENIIDESGMPKERFSAEFPKEGPSILRIQQVVRGDSAAYFCASSTQGGNQPQHFGDGTRLSIL.

The chain employs TRBV5-4 and TRBJ2-5; 10 bases match TRBD2. Germline lookup yields CDR1 SGHNT and CDR2 YYREEE (reference sequence). The length of the CDR3 is 16 residues. V lost 4 bases to trimming and J lost 5 bases; unmatched junction nucleotides: 11. DNA for the CDR3: TGTGCCAGCAGCCTAGCCTTAGCGGGAGGTGGCGAGACCCAGTACTTC. It yields the protein CASSLALAGGGETQYF.

V is TRBV7-2 and J is TRBJ1-2; D remains ambiguous. There are 14 residues in the CDR3. Trimming took off 0 bases at V and 2 bases at J, with 7 bases between the two ends. From germline, CDR1 is SGHTA and CDR2 FQGNSA. CDR3 sequence reads: CASSLAAANYGYTF. In DNA, the CDR3 is TGTGCCAGCAGCTTAGCGGCAGCGAACTATGGCTACACCTTC. Combining the CDR3 with reference TRBV7-2 and TRBJ1-2 gives the whole variable domain GAGVSQSPSNKVTEKGKDVELRCDPISGHTALYWYRQSLGQGLEFLIYFQGNSAPDKSGLPSDRFSAERTGGSVSTLTIQRTQQEDSAVYLCASSLAAANYGYTFGSGTRLTVV.

The chain is built from TRBV6-5 and TRBJ2-5; 8 nucleotides agree with TRBD2. The V gene's germline CDR1 is MNHEY and CDR2 SVGAGI. The CDR3 runs 14 residues. The V and J ends lost 7 bases and 4 bases, in that order; junction bases with no gene match: 8. The CDR3 here is CASNPGLERETQYF. The DNA of the CDR3 is TGTGCCAGCAATCCGGGACTAGAGAGAGAGACCCAGTACTTC.

The chain joins TRBV10-3 to TRBJ1-3; a weak D match, TRBD1 (5 bases). Germline CDR1 ENHRY, CDR2 SYGVKD. Trimming took 10 bases from V and 7 from J, leaving 11 bases between them. The CDR3 has 11 residues. CDR3 bases: TGTGCCACTCAGGGTTACAACACCATATATTTT. Amino acids: CATQGYNTIYF.

The chain joins TRBV23-1 to TRBJ2-7; 11 nucleotides align to TRBD1. TRBV23-1 is marked as an open reading frame, function uncertain. The length of the CDR3 is 19 residues. The trim removed 3 bases at V and 0 bases at J, leaving 13 bases unmatched. The CDR3 region is CASSHPVKGQGACSYEQYF. The CDR3, as DNA: TGCGCCAGCAGTCATCCCGTAAAAGGACAGGGGGCCTGCTCCTACGAGCAGTACTTC.

This rearrangement joins TRBV6-5 to TRBJ1-5; TRBD1 matches at 9 bases. V was pared by 7 bases and J by 7 bases, with 8 bases of the junction left unmatched. Germline V lookup: CDR1 MNHEY, CDR2 SVGAGI. The CDR3 runs 14 residues. The CDR3 reads CASTRTGAEQPQHF. DNA for the CDR3: TGTGCCAGCACTCGGACAGGGGCGGAACAGCCCCAGCATTTT.

The V and J genes are TRBV7-9 and TRBJ2-7; 10 bases line up with TRBD1. V trimming: 5 bases; J trimming: 3 bases; junction bases outside the gene matches: 10. This CDR3 has 16 residues. CDR1 is SEHNR and CDR2 is FQNEAQ in the germline V gene (reference sequence). CDR3: CASSPSPGQGSYEQYF. The CDR3 bases are TGTGCCAGCAGCCCCTCCCCGGGACAGGGGAGCTACGAGCAGTACTTC.

This clone was seen a single time. The chain combines TRBV13 with TRBJ2-5; D is possibly TRBD2 (6 bases). The CDR3 is made up of 13 amino acids. In germline, CDR1 is PRHDT, CDR2 FYEKMQ (reference sequence). V lost 4 bases and J 10 bases, leaving 16 bases between the germline ends. CDR3 residues: CASSSKAGTDQYF. The CDR3 nucleotides are TGTGCCAGCAGCTCCAAAGCGGGTACGGACCAGTACTTC.

This chain joins TRBV15 and TRBJ2-2, with D maybe TRBD2 (6 bases). The CDR3 is 17 amino acids. The V end lost 0 bases, the J end lost 2 bases, and 13 bases lay between the germline ends. The germline V gene has CDR1 LNHNV and CDR2 YYDKDF (reference sequence). CDR3 residues: CATSRDPGGTNTGELFF. CDR3 in DNA: TGTGCCACCAGCAGAGATCCAGGCGGGACCAACACCGGGGAGCTGTTTTTT.

The chain employs TRBV5-4 and TRBJ1-2, with TRBD1 matching over 7 bases. The CDR3 runs 14 residues. V dropped 4 bases and J dropped 4; count of bases not matched to a gene: 7. Germline assignment: CDR1 SGHNT and CDR2 YYREEE (reference sequence). CDR3 DNA: TGTGCCAGCAGCCCATGGACAGGCTCCTATGGCTACACCTTC. As protein: CASSPWTGSYGYTF.

V and J are TRBV11-3 and TRBJ2-1; 8 nucleotides line up with TRBD2. Germline lookup yields CDR1 SGHNT and CDR2 YENEEA. Trimming took 1 base from V and 8 from J; bases not matched to a gene: 7. The CDR3 is 15 amino acids. The CDR3 sequence: CASSLAGGRPHEQFF. The CDR3 nucleotides are TGTGCCAGCAGCTTAGCGGGAGGGCGCCCCCATGAGCAGTTCTTC.

This chain links TRBV5-4 with TRBJ2-2; perhaps TRBD1 as D (6 bases). The CDR3 runs 16 residues. V was clipped by 3 bases and J by 0 bases, with 12 bases between them. The germline CDR1 and CDR2 sequences are SGHNT and YYREEE (reference sequence). The CDR3 DNA sequence: TGTGCCAGCAGCTCCGGACAGAACGCGAACACCGGGGAGCTGTTTTTT. Encoded protein: CASSSGQNANTGELFF. The full variable domain, rest sourced from reference TRBV5-4 and TRBJ2-2, is ETGVTQSPTHLIKTRGQQVTLRCSSQSGHNTVSWYQQALGQGPQFIFQYYREEENGRGNFPPRFSGLQFPNYSSELNVNALELDDSALYLCASSSGQNANTGELFFGEGSRLTVL.

This sequence joins TRBV20-1 and TRBJ2-7; 7 nucleotides agree with TRBD1. CDR3 length: 14 residues. V was pared by 3 bases and J by 4 bases, with 9 bases of the junction left unmatched. From germline, CDR1 is DFQATT and CDR2 SNEGSKA (reference sequence). CDR3 sequence (DNA): TGCAGTGCTAGTGATGCGACAGGGCCTTACGAGCAGTACTTC. Translated, it gives CSASDATGPYEQYF.

The V gene is TRBV7-8, the J gene TRBJ1-3; D remains unclear. V dropped 1 base and J dropped 0 bases, with 10 bases sitting between them. Germline-derived CDR1 and CDR2 are SGHVS and FQNEAQ. This CDR3 comprises 16 residues. Here the CDR3 reads CASSLVTVSSGNTIYF. The CDR3 nucleotides are TGTGCCAGCAGCTTAGTTACCGTCAGCTCTGGAAACACCATATATTTT. Together with reference TRBV7-8 and TRBJ1-3, the CDR3 gives the full variable domain: GAGVSQSPRYKVAKRGQDVALRCDPISGHVSLFWYQQALGQGPEFLTYFQNEAQLDKSGLPSDRFFAERPEGSVSTLKIQRTQQEDSAVYLCASSLVTVSSGNTIYFGEGSWLTVV.

The rearrangement joins TRBV6-5 to TRBJ2-5; D possibly corresponds to TRBD1 (6 bases). CDR1 is MNHEY and CDR2 is SVGAGI in the germline V gene. The CDR3 totals 14 residues. Trimming stripped 8 bases from V and 3 bases from J, with 16 bases between. The CDR3 region is CASGDTYLEETQYF. DNA for the CDR3: TGTGCCAGCGGGGACACCTATTTGGAAGAGACCCAGTACTTC.

The chain couples TRBV6-5 to TRBJ2-7, with TRBD1 as a possible D gene (6 bases). CDR3 length: 13 residues. Trimming took off 6 bases at V and 5 bases at J, with 14 bases between the two ends. Per the germline V gene, CDR1 is MNHEY and CDR2 is SVGAGI. The CDR3 sequence is CASRATGTHEQYF. The CDR3 bases are TGTGCCAGCAGGGCGACAGGAACCCACGAGCAGTACTTC.

J is TRBJ2-1 and V is TRBV27, with 8 bases aligning to TRBD2. With 7 bases clipped from V and 2 bases from J, the junction kept 4 bases outside the gene matches. The CDR3 length is 14 residues. Per the germline V gene, CDR1 is MNHEY and CDR2 is SMNVEV (reference sequence). The CDR3 protein is CASKGLGPYNEQFF. The CDR3 DNA follows: TGTGCCAGCAAGGGACTAGGGCCCTACAATGAGCAGTTCTTC.

The genes are TRBV5-4 and TRBJ2-2; 8 bases agree with TRBD2. In germline, CDR1 is SGHNT, CDR2 YYREEE (reference sequence). The CDR3 totals 15 residues. V lost 0 bases to trimming and J lost 3 bases; unmatched junction nucleotides: 1. For the CDR3, the DNA is TGTGCCAGCAGCTTGGACGGGAGGGACACCGGGGAGCTGTTTTTT. Amino acid sequence: CASSLDGRDTGELFF.

This chain links TRBV5-1 with TRBJ2-5; 8 nucleotides align to TRBD2. The CDR3 totals 14 residues. V dropped 4 bases and J dropped 3; count of bases not matched to a gene: 5. Germline lookup yields CDR1 SGHRS and CDR2 YFSETQ. DNA for the CDR3: TGCGCCAGCAGCGAGGGACTAGTGAAAGAGACCCAGTACTTC. Amino acids: CASSEGLVKETQYF. The complete variable domain, with remaining parts taken from reference TRBV5-1 and TRBJ2-5, reads KAGVTQTPRYLIKTRGQQVTLSCSPISGHRSVSWYQQTPGQGLQFLFEYFSETQRNKGNFPGRFSGRQFSNSRSEMNVSTLELGDSALYLCASSEGLVKETQYFGPGTRLLVL.

The chain joins TRBV7-2 to TRBJ1-5, with D maybe TRBD1 (5 bases). From germline, CDR1 is SGHTA and CDR2 FQGNSA. This CDR3 contains 14 residues. Trimming pared 5 bases from V and 0 bases from J, leaving 8 bases between. The CDR3 loop reads CASSRDSSNQPQHF. The CDR3 coding sequence is TGTGCCAGCAGCCGTGACAGTAGCAATCAGCCCCAGCATTTT.

This clone occurred once. V gene TRBV9 combines with J gene TRBJ2-7, with 12 bases lining up with TRBD2. The germline CDR1 and CDR2 sequences are SGDLS and YYNGEE. CDR3 length: 18 amino acids. V lost 0 bases, J lost 1 base, and 8 bases stayed unmatched. CDR3 coding DNA: TGTGCCAGCAGCGTAGACGCTAGCGGGAGGGCGACGTCCTACGAGCAGTACTTC. Encoded protein: CASSVDASGRATSYEQYF.

This chain connects TRBV29-1 to TRBJ2-3, with 8 positions matching TRBD2. CDR3 length equals 14 residues. From germline, CDR1 is SQVTM and CDR2 ANQGSEA. Unmatched junction bases numbered 6, after V lost 7 bases and J lost 0 bases. For the CDR3, the DNA is TGCAGCGGTCAAATAGCGGGGAGCACAGATACGCAGTATTTT. Its translation: CSGQIAGSTDTQYF.

This chain connects TRBV9 to TRBJ2-1; D gene uncertain. The CDR3 covers 15 residues. The V end was cut by 4 bases, the J end by 0 bases, with 11 bases between. CDR1 and CDR2 (germline): SGDLS, YYNGEE. CDR3 protein: CASSRSDSSYNEQFF. The CDR3 nucleotides are TGTGCCAGCAGCCGTTCTGACTCCTCCTACAATGAGCAGTTCTTC. The full variable domain, its missing parts supplied by reference TRBV9 and TRBJ2-1, is DSGVTQTPKHLITATGQRVTLRCSPRSGDLSVYWYQQSLDQGLQFLIQYYNGEERAKGNILERFSAQQFPDLHSELNLSSLELGDSALYFCASSRSDSSYNEQFFGPGTRLTVL.

The J gene is TRBJ2-7, the V gene TRBV28; D is ambiguous. Germline values: CDR1 MDHEN, CDR2 SYDVKM. CDR3 length: 13 amino acids. V shed 3 bases and J shed 6 bases, with 12 bases lying between them. In DNA form, the CDR3 reads TGTGCCAGCAGTTTTCCGCCCCCGGGCGAGCAGTACTTC. This sequence encodes CASSFPPPGEQYF.

The rearrangement joins TRBV5-6 to TRBJ2-2; possible D gene TRBD2, 7 bases. This CDR3 is 15 amino acids long. With 6 bases removed from V and 7 bases from J, the gap between germline ends came to 19 bases. CDR1 is SGHDT and CDR2 is YYEEEE in the germline V gene. The CDR3 coding sequence is TGTGCCAGCACCCTCTACGGGGGGCAGGTCGGGGAGCTGTTTTTT. It yields the protein CASTLYGGQVGELFF.

This clone has a single count. The chain employs TRBV2 and TRBJ1-4; D is uncertain. Trimming took 8 bases from V and 0 from J, leaving 7 bases between them. Germline-derived CDR1 and CDR2 are SNHLY and FYNNEI. The CDR3 spans 13 residues. The CDR3 is CASCRSTNEKLFF. The DNA for the CDR3 is TGTGCCAGCTGTCGGTCAACTAATGAAAAACTGTTTTTT.

The chain couples TRBV19 to TRBJ1-1, with 8 bases identical to TRBD1. Germline CDR1 reads LNHDA; CDR2 reads SQIVND (reference sequence). CDR3 size: 14 residues. V lost 5 bases to trimming and J lost 0 bases; unmatched junction nucleotides: 2. The CDR3 DNA reads as TGTGCCAGTAGTGGGACAGGAATGAACACTGAAGCTTTCTTT. This translates into CASSGTGMNTEAFF.

CDR3 bases: TGTGCCAGCAGCCCACGGACTGGGCTCGGATACAATGAGCAGTTCTTC. Its translation is CASSPRTGLGYNEQFF. The chain links TRBV11-2 to TRBJ2-1; perhaps TRBD2 as D (5 bases). The CDR3 has 16 residues. Trimming stripped 5 bases from V and 4 bases from J, with 18 bases between. Germline V gene lookup returns CDR1 SGHAT and CDR2 FQNNGV.

The rearrangement uses TRBV6-6 and TRBJ1-2, with 7 bases matching TRBD1. The trim removed 8 bases at V and 5 bases at J, leaving 11 bases unmatched. The germline CDR1 and CDR2 sequences are MNHNY and SVGAGI (reference sequence). The CDR3 spans 14 residues. The CDR3 DNA reads as TGTGCCAGCCAGGCAACAGGGGTTCGGTATGGCTACACCTTC. This gives the protein CASQATGVRYGYTF.